A selection of T cell receptor beta chains follows, all from one sample in a study of cytomegalovirus exposure and HLA in healthy donors. Here immunoSEQ multiplex PCR was the method, and the copy in TCRdb shows in-frame clones only, minus some. This table has 250,000 or so clones, around 90% appearing once. The sequenced sample was PBMCs. The receptors were sampled from a girl aged 2 to 9 in good health and CMV-seronegative. The CDR3 runs from the conserved cysteine through the conserved F or W. The D gene is left open where the match is weak. Not all rows give a size; the values are once, few, many and, for expanded clones, a class.

J gene	clone size	V gene	D gene	CDR3 DNA	CDR3 protein
TRBJ1-2	NA	TRBV11-3	NA	TGTGCCAGCAGCGGACTCTCGGGGTATGGCTACACCTTC	CASSGLSGYGYTF
TRBJ2-1	NA	TRBV2	NA	TGTGCCAGCAAGACCCCTCGGGGCTCCTACAATGAGCAGTTCTTC	CASKTPRGSYNEQFF
TRBJ1-3	NA	TRBV15	NA	TGTGCCACCAGCAGAGATTTACGGGCTGGAAACACCATATATTTT	CATSRDLRAGNTIYF
TRBJ1-2	NA	TRBV27	NA	TGTGCCAGCAGTTTATCCAGTACGGGGTGGGGTGGCTACACCTTC	CASSLSSTGWGGYTF
TRBJ2-7	NA	TRBV9	NA	TGTGCCAGCAGCGTAGGGGGCACCTACGAGCAGTACTTC	CASSVGGTYEQYF
TRBJ2-5	once	TRBV10-2	TRBD2	TGCGCCAGCCAAGGACTAGCGGGAGGAGAGACCCAGTACTTC	CASQGLAGGETQYF
TRBJ2-3	NA	TRBV4-2	NA	TGTGCCAGCAGCCAAGATCATCGGGTCCGCACAGATACGCAGTATTTT	CASSQDHRVRTDTQYF
TRBJ2-5	NA	TRBV5-6	TRBD1	TGTGCCAGCAGCTTGGGAGGACAGGGGCAAGAGACCCAGTACTTC	CASSLGGQGQETQYF
TRBJ1-2	NA	TRBV5-1	NA	TGCGCCAGCAGCTTGGCCCCAGGGTATGGCTACACCTTC	CASSLAPGYGYTF
TRBJ1-2	NA	TRBV27	TRBD1	TGTGCCAGCAGCCCACAGGGGGCGAGTAACTATGGCTACACCTTC	CASSPQGASNYGYTF
TRBJ2-7	NA	TRBV14	NA	TGTGCCAGCAGCCAATTCACAGGGGGAGGGTACGAGCAGTACTTC	CASSQFTGGGYEQYF
TRBJ1-5	NA	TRBV13	NA	TGTGCCAGCAGCTCGGGGAGCGGAAATCAGCCCCAGCATTTT	CASSSGSGNQPQHF
TRBJ2-7	NA	TRBV11-2	TRBD2	TGTGCCAGCAGCCTAATGTTTGCGGGAGACTACGAGCAGTACTTC	CASSLMFAGDYEQYF
TRBJ1-2	once	TRBV6-1	TRBD1	TGTGCCAGCAGTACGGGACAGGGGGCGCTCCTTGGCTACACCTTC	CASSTGQGALLGYTF
TRBJ2-3	NA	TRBV30	NA	TGTGCCTGGAGTGCAACGGGATCTGATACGCAGTATTTT	CAWSATGSDTQYF
TRBJ2-3	NA	TRBV7-9	TRBD2	TGTGCCAGCAGCGTGGGGCGGGGGGGCACAGATACGCAGTATTTT	CASSVGRGGTDTQYF
TRBJ1-6	NA	TRBV7-9	TRBD1	TGTGCCAGCAGCCTCCAGGGGGATAATTCACCCCTCCACTTT	CASSLQGDNSPLHF
TRBJ2-7	once	TRBV27	TRBD1	TGTGCCAGCAGTTTAACCCTACAGGGGTACGAGCAGTACTTC	CASSLTLQGYEQYF
TRBJ2-1	NA	TRBV15	NA	TGTGCCACCAGCGTACAGTATAGCGAAAGTGAGCAGTTCTTC	CATSVQYSESEQFF
TRBJ2-7	NA	TRBV4-1	NA	TGCGCCAGCAGCCAAGATCTTGGGGCCCCCTACGAGCAGTACTTC	CASSQDLGAPYEQYF
TRBJ1-1	NA	TRBV11-2	NA	TGTGCCAGCAGCTACGCCGGGGAAGCTTTCTTT	CASSYAGEAFF
TRBJ2-7	NA	TRBV5-8	TRBD1	TGTGCCAGCAGCTCTGACGACAGGGACGTCAACGAGCAGTACTTC	CASSSDDRDVNEQYF
TRBJ1-3	once	TRBV28	NA	TGTGCCAGCAGACCCTCGAGTTCCTCTGGAAACACCATATATTTT	CASRPSSSSGNTIYF
TRBJ2-3	once	TRBV28	NA	TGTGCCAGCAGTACTTTCAGGGGCGATCCAGATACGCAGTATTTT	CASSTFRGDPDTQYF
TRBJ2-4	NA	TRBV6-6	NA	TGTGCCAGCAGTTACATAGGGGGGGAGGCCAAAAACATTCAGTACTTC	CASSYIGGEAKNIQYF
TRBJ2-6	NA	TRBV9	NA	TGTGCCAGCAGCGCGAGACAGCTAATCTCTGGGGCCAACGTCCTGACTTTC	CASSARQLISGANVLTF
TRBJ2-1	NA	TRBV5-1	TRBD2	TGCGCCAGCAGCGAGGGACTAGCGGGCTACAATGAGCAGTTCTTC	CASSEGLAGYNEQFF
TRBJ1-1	once	TRBV4-1	TRBD1	TGCGCCAGCAGCCAGGGACAGCTCAACACTGAAGCTTTCTTT	CASSQGQLNTEAFF
TRBJ2-1	NA	TRBV7-2	NA	TGTGCCAGCAGCTTAGGTCCACTAGCATCCTACAATGAGCAGTTCTTC	CASSLGPLASYNEQFF
TRBJ2-7	NA	TRBV25-1	NA	TGTGCCAGCAGTGCCTCAATAGGGACAACCTACGAGCAGTACTTC	CASSASIGTTYEQYF
TRBJ2-5	NA	TRBV11-3	TRBD2	TGTGCCAGCAGCTCAGGGGCGGGAGGGCCGGAGACCCAGTACTTC	CASSSGAGGPETQYF
TRBJ2-3	NA	TRBV5-4	NA	TGTGCCAGCTCGGGGGGCGGGGGCACAGATACGCAGTATTTT	CASSGGGGTDTQYF
TRBJ2-3	NA	TRBV27	TRBD2	TGTGCCAGCAGTTCTGTAGAGCGGGAGGGCCCGCAGTATTTT	CASSSVEREGPQYF
TRBJ2-1	NA	TRBV9	NA	TGTGCCAGCAACCCACCGGGGAGCTCCTACAATGAGCAGTTCTTC	CASNPPGSSYNEQFF
TRBJ2-5	NA	TRBV4-1	TRBD2	TGCGCCAGCAGCCGAGCAGCGGGGGGGCGGGAGACCCAGTACTTC	CASSRAAGGRETQYF
TRBJ2-1	NA	TRBV2	NA	TGTGCCAGCAGTAAAGACAACTACAATGAGCAGTTCTTC	CASSKDNYNEQFF
TRBJ1-1	NA	TRBV30	NA	TGTGCCTGGAGTGTTCAAGTTAGCACTGAAGCTTTCTTT	CAWSVQVSTEAFF
TRBJ2-7	NA	TRBV16	TRBD1	TGTGCCAGCAGCCACGGACAGGTTAGCTCCTACGAGCAGTACTTC	CASSHGQVSSYEQYF
TRBJ1-1	NA	TRBV6-1	NA	TGTGCCAGCAACCGGGAGGGGTTCACTGAAGCTTTCTTT	CASNREGFTEAFF
TRBJ2-2	NA	TRBV7-6	NA	TGTGCCAGCTGCCCTGGTGTGACTATGAATAGTGGGGAGCTGTTTTTT	CASCPGVTMNSGELFF
TRBJ2-7	NA	TRBV5-6	NA	TGTGCCAGCAGCTCAGGTGGGGGGGCCGAGCAGTACTTC	CASSSGGGAEQYF
TRBJ1-2	NA	TRBV7-9	TRBD1	TGTGCCAGCAGCTCAGCTCCGGGACAGGGGGATGGCGACTATGGCTACACCTTC	CASSSAPGQGDGDYGYTF
TRBJ2-2	NA	TRBV29-1	TRBD1	TGCAGCGTTGGGACAGGGACGAACACCGGGGAGCTGTTTTTT	CSVGTGTNTGELFF
TRBJ2-2	NA	TRBV2	TRBD2	TGTGCCAGCAGTATGGGACTAGCGGGAGGGCAGGGCGGGGAGCTGTTTTTT	CASSMGLAGGQGGELFF
TRBJ1-2	NA	TRBV4-1	NA	TGCGCCAGCAGCCAAGATCGGGGAGGGACTAACTATGGCTACACCTTC	CASSQDRGGTNYGYTF
TRBJ1-6	NA	TRBV2	NA	TGTGCCAGCATAAGTGAGCTCGGGAGATCCTATAATTCACCCCTCCACTTT	CASISELGRSYNSPLHF
TRBJ2-7	NA	TRBV5-4	NA	TGTGCCAGCAGTTCAGAATACGAGCAGTACTTC	CASSSEYEQYF
TRBJ2-7	NA	TRBV5-5	NA	TGTGCCAGCAGCTTGATAGGGAGCAACGAGCAGTACTTC	CASSLIGSNEQYF
TRBJ2-2	once	TRBV27	NA	TGTGCCAGCAGCGCGGGCGGGGAGCTGTTTTTT	CASSAGGELFF
TRBJ2-2	NA	TRBV5-5	NA	TGTGCCAGCACCCCCGTTTCCGGGACCGGGGAGCTGTTTTTT	CASTPVSGTGELFF
TRBJ1-5	NA	TRBV2	NA	TGTGCCAGCACCGAGGAGGGGACTAGCAATCAGCCCCAGCATTTT	CASTEEGTSNQPQHF
TRBJ1-2	NA	TRBV6-5	NA	TGTGCCAGCAGTTATGGGAGTTATGGCTACACCTTC	CASSYGSYGYTF
TRBJ1-2	once	TRBV19	NA	TGTGCCAGTACGAGGGGGTATGGCTACACCTTC	CASTRGYGYTF
TRBJ2-2	NA	TRBV9	TRBD2	TGTGCCAGCAGCGTAAGGGACGGGGAGCGGGAGTCTTGGACCGGGGAGCTGTTTTTT	CASSVRDGERESWTGELFF
TRBJ2-3	NA	TRBV7-6	TRBD2	TGTGCCAGCAGCCTCAGGACTAGCGGGGGGCGGGGCACAGATACGCAGTATTTT	CASSLRTSGGRGTDTQYF
TRBJ1-2	NA	TRBV27	TRBD1	TGTGCCAGCAGTCGACAGGGGGACTATGGCTACACCTTC	CASSRQGDYGYTF
TRBJ2-7	NA	TRBV30	NA	TGTGCCTGGGGGGGGTCTTCCTACGAGCAGTACTTC	CAWGGSSYEQYF